This TCR beta chain appears in the sequencing data of a study of blood T cell repertoires in COVID-19. Methods used by the authors: Counts of nucleated cells, estimated from reference gene primer amplification, were obtained. Produced via immunoSEQ multiplex PCR; TCRdb's table is partial and in-frame only. Clonal size and the V and J genes are those of that table, whereas D and trimming came from the DNA. Found here are 40,000 to 45,000 clones, 86% of them singletons; the top ten hold 8.4%. Source material: peripheral blood. This receptor was obtained from a man between 60 and 70 years old with active COVID-19.

This CDR3 reads CASSRRLAGDNEQFF. The DNA for the CDR3 is TGTGCCAGCAGCCGTCGACTAGCGGGGGACAATGAGCAGTTCTTC. The J gene is TRBJ2-1, the V gene TRBV4-2; 12 bases map to TRBD2. This CDR3 is built from 15 residues. J lost 5 bases, V lost 4 bases, and 3 bases had no gene match. The germline V gene has CDR1 LGHNA and CDR2 YNFKEQ.